This TCR beta chain originates from a study of long-term antiretroviral therapy in people with HIV. About the study: The immediate-ART recommendation dates to 2015, and the earliest samples predate it by about a decade.

Germline values: CDR1 LNHNV, CDR2 YYDKDF (reference sequence). V dropped 2 bases and J dropped 2; count of bases not matched to a gene: 3. This CDR3 spans 16 amino acids. Sequencing used immunoSEQ v3.0 at survey level. TCRdb's copy holds only in-frame clones and misses some; the assay was immunoSEQ multiplex PCR. The data contain tens of thousands of clones, roughly 80% of them singletons. The receptor comes from a woman in her twenties or thirties with HIV. The V call is TRBV15, the J call TRBJ2-6, with 7 bases aligning to TRBD1. Sequenced material: unsorted PBMCs, taken 1.1 years before starting antiretroviral therapy. This CDR3 reads CATSRYQGAGANVLTF. For the CDR3, the DNA is TGTGCCACCAGCAGATATCAGGGGGCTGGGGCCAACGTCCTGACTTTC.